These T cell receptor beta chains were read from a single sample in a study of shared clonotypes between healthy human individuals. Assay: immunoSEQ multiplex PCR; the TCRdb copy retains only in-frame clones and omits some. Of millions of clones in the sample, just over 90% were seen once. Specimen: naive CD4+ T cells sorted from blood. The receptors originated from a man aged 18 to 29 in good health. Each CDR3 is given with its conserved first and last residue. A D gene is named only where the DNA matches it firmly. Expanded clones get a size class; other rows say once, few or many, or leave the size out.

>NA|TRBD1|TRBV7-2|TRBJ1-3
TGTGCCAGCAGCCGTAAGGGGGCCGATACTGGAAACACCATATATTTT
CASSRKGADTGNTIYF
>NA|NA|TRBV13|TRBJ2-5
TGTGCCAGCAGCTTTGGTAAGGGAGTGGAGACCCAGTACTTC
CASSFGKGVETQYF
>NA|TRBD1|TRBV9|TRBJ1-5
TGTGCCAGCAGCACAGGGGGCGCGAATCAGCCCCAGCATTTT
CASSTGGANQPQHF
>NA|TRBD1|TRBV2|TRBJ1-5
TGTGCCAGCAGTTTATCGGGACAGAGCAATCAGCCCCAGCATTTT
CASSLSGQSNQPQHF
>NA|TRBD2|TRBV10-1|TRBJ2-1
TGCGCCAGCAGCCCCGGCGGGAGTATGCTAAATGAGCAGTTCTTC
CASSPGGSMLNEQFF
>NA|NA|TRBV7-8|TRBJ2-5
TGTGCCAGCAGCTTAGGGGGGAGAGAGACCCAGTACTTC
CASSLGGRETQYF
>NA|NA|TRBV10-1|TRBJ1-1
TGCGCCAGCAGTGAGGGTGGACAAACTGAAGCTTTCTTT
CASSEGGQTEAFF
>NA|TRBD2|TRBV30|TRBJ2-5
TGTGCCTGGAGTGTGGGGCTCCAGACTAGCGGGGGGACGGAGACCCAGTACTTC
CAWSVGLQTSGGTETQYF
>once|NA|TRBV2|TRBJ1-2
TGTGCCAGCAGTGACCAGGGCGCAGGTGGCTACACCTTC
CASSDQGAGGYTF
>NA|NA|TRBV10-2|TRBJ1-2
TGCGCCAGCAGTGAGTTGCAGGGAACCTCCGGCTACACCTTC
CASSELQGTSGYTF
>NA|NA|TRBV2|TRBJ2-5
TGTGCCAGCAGTGAAGATCGGGGCGGGGAGACCCAGTACTTC
CASSEDRGGETQYF
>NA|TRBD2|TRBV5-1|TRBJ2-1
TGCGCCAGCAGCTCCCGGACTAGCGGGAGCCGATACAATGAGCAGTTCTTC
CASSSRTSGSRYNEQFF
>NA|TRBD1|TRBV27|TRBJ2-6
TGTGCCAGCAGTCCATGGGGGACAGGGGGCTTTGGGGCCAACGTCCTGACTTTC
CASSPWGTGGFGANVLTF
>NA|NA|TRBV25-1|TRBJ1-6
TGTGCCAGCAGTTACGGAGGCTCCTATAATTCACCCCTCCACTTT
CASSYGGSYNSPLHF
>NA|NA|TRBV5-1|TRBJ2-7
TGCGCCAGCAGCTTGGGGGACGGCAGCTCCTACGAGCAGTACTTC
CASSLGDGSSYEQYF
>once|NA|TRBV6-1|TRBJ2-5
TGTGCCAGCAGGAAGCCCCCAGAGACCCAGTACTTC
CASRKPPETQYF
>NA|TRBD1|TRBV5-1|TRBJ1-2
TGCGCCAGCAGCGTGGACAGGGCTGGGGAGGGCTACACCTTC
CASSVDRAGEGYTF